The clone carrying this TCR beta chain was seen at least ten times. The source of the sample is a study of T-cell memory formation after mild COVID-19. Trimming left V 8 bases short and J 0 bases short, with 13 bases between. This CDR3 comprises 13 residues. The germline CDR1 and CDR2 sequences are SQVTM and ANQGSEA. Each CDR3 protein is one row after TCRdb ran MiXCR on the 5' RACE reads. The data hold roughly 600,000 distinct CDR3 sequences, with about a sixth observed a single time. J is TRBJ1-1 and V is TRBV29-1, with D unresolved. This TCR was recovered from an adult woman who had mild COVID-19 (a few samples of this study predate the infection). Cell type and time point are not known. Sequencing input: PBMCs or a T cell subset sorted from them (not recorded which). This CDR3 is CSSGLGMNTEAFF. CDR3 in DNA: TGCAGCTCCGGACTTGGGATGAACACTGAAGCTTTCTTT.